The present TCR beta chain was sequenced within a study of CD8 T cells in Susac syndrome. The CDR3 runs 16 residues. CDR1 SEHNR and CDR2 FQNEAQ come from the germline V gene (reference sequence). Losses at the gene ends were 4 bases for V and 4 bases for J; bases not matched to a gene: 12. Patients with stable or active relapsing-remitting disease, all of them treatment-naive, made up the multiple sclerosis controls. The authors negatively isolated CD8+ and CD4+ T cells and FACS-enriched TEMRA cells. Random hexamers were used to reverse transcribe an amount of about 0.5 to 1 ug RNA. An immunoSEQ multiplex PCR amplified TCR beta CDR3 over 54 Vbeta and 13 Jbeta. TCRdb analysed the immunoSEQ multiplex PCR reads with MiXCR anew, one entry per CDR3 protein. Of some 300,000 distinct CDR3 sequences detected, 75% to 85% appear once; the ten largest clones hold roughly 0.21%.

The rearrangement uses TRBV7-9 and TRBJ1-2; 7 bases line up with TRBD1. The receptor was isolated from a human donor with multiple sclerosis. Sequencing input: CD8+ T cells from PBMCs. This CDR3 is CASSSRRQGFVYGYTF. DNA for the CDR3: TGTGCCAGCAGCTCCCGACGACAGGGATTCGTCTATGGCTACACCTTC.